This T cell receptor beta chain was recovered during a study of technical replicates of blood from a handful of donors. Profiling relied on immunoSEQ multiplex PCR, and the TCRdb table lists in-frame clones only, not all of them. The data hold more than 65,000 clones, with nearly 98% observed a single time. The sequencing sample was made of T cells isolated from PBMCs. The TCR sequence derives from a human donor in good health.

CDR3 loop: CATDPGVISTDTQYF. The CDR3 DNA follows: TGTGCCACCGACCCAGGGGTAATTAGCACAGATACGCAGTATTTT. The rearrangement links TRBV15 to TRBJ2-3; D might be TRBD1 (6 bases). This CDR3 spans 15 amino acids. With 8 bases removed from V and 0 bases from J, the gap between germline ends came to 15 bases. Germline CDR1 LNHNV, CDR2 YYDKDF (reference sequence).